The 8 T cell receptor beta chains below all came from one sample that was sequenced in a study of T-cell memory formation after mild COVID-19. TCRdb reprocessed the 5' RACE reads with MiXCR, giving one entry per CDR3 protein. The sample consists of fewer than 700,000 distinct CDR3 sequences, less than 25% of them appearing once. The sample taken for sequencing was PBMCs or a T cell subset sorted from them (not recorded which). The receptors come from an adult woman who had mild COVID-19 (a few samples of this study predate the infection). Cell type and time point are not known.

The CDR3, as DNA: TGTGCCAGCAGTTTAGGGCTAGCGGGAGGGGGAGATACGCAGTATTTT. Translated, it gives CASSLGLAGGGDTQYF. This chain uses TRBV12-3 or TRBV12-4 with TRBJ2-3; TRBD2 matches at 12 bases. J lost 5 bases, V lost 1 base, and 4 bases had no gene match. CDR3 length: 16 amino acids.

The rearrangement uses TRBV20-1 and TRBJ2-1; 13 bases match TRBD2. Germline-derived CDR1 and CDR2 are DFQATT and SNEGSKA (reference sequence). V dropped 3 bases and J dropped 4; count of bases not matched to a gene: 9. The length of the CDR3 is 17 residues. In DNA form, the CDR3 reads TGCAGTGCTAGGGGACTAGCGGGAAGCCGGCATTACAATGAGCAGTTCTTC. This gives the protein CSARGLAGSRHYNEQFF.

This clonotype was recorded a few times. This chain uses TRBV10-3 with TRBJ2-5, with D possibly matching TRBD2 (5 bases). This CDR3 comprises 13 residues. CDR1 ENHRY and CDR2 SYGVKD come from the germline V gene. V lost 2 bases and J 5 bases, leaving 9 bases between the germline ends. The CDR3 DNA is TGTGCCATCAGTGAGACCGGGGTTGAGACCCAGTACTTC. Translating gives CAISETGVETQYF.

The genes are TRBV7-6 and TRBJ2-1; the match to TRBD1 covers 8 bases. The CDR3 extends over 15 amino acids. Per germline, CDR1 SGHVS and CDR2 FNYEAQ. Trimming cost V 5 bases and J 6 bases; bases outside gene matches: 9. CDR3 bases: TGTGCCAGCAGCAAGGACAGGGAAATGGTCAATGAGCAGTTCTTC. The encoded protein is CASSKDREMVNEQFF. The full variable domain, its missing parts supplied by reference TRBV7-6 and TRBJ2-1, is GAGVSQSPRYKVTKRGQDVALRCDPISGHVSLYWYRQALGQGPEFLTYFNYEAQQDKSGLPNDRFSAERPEGSISTLTIQRTEQRDSAMYRCASSKDREMVNEQFFGPGTRLTVL.

This clonotype was detected ten times or more. The V gene is TRBV7-9, the J gene TRBJ2-1, with D possibly being TRBD2 (5 bases). The V gene lost 8 bases and the J gene lost 5 bases, with 19 bases spanning the gap. The CDR3 extends over 15 amino acids. Germline CDR1 and CDR2: SEHNR and FQNEAQ (reference sequence). CDR3 sequence: CASRPSFEADNEQFF. The DNA for the CDR3 is TGTGCCAGCCGACCGTCCTTCGAAGCGGACAATGAGCAGTTCTTC. Looking up the rest from reference TRBV7-9 and TRBJ2-1 gives the full variable domain: DTGVSQNPRHKITKRGQNVTFRCDPISEHNRLYWYRQTLGQGPEFLTYFQNEAQLEKSRLLSDRFSAERPKGSFSTLEIQRTEQGDSAMYLCASRPSFEADNEQFFGPGTRLTVL.

This chain connects TRBV7-2 to TRBJ1-2; TRBD1 matches at 9 bases. This CDR3 contains 15 residues. In germline, CDR1 is SGHTA, CDR2 FQGNSA. The V gene end was trimmed by 5 bases and the J gene end by 8 bases; junction bases not matched to a gene: 12. CDR3 loop: CASSARGGQGFGYTF. DNA of the CDR3: TGTGCCAGCAGCGCGCGAGGAGGACAGGGGTTCGGCTACACCTTC. Full variable domain (missing parts from reference TRBV7-2 and TRBJ1-2): GAGVSQSPSNKVTEKGKDVELRCDPISGHTALYWYRQSLGQGLEFLIYFQGNSAPDKSGLPSDRFSAERTGGSVSTLTIQRTQQEDSAVYLCASSARGGQGFGYTFGSGTRLTVV.

This clonotype was seen more than once but under ten times. The chain couples TRBV6-1 to TRBJ1-5, with D tentatively TRBD1 (5 bases). This CDR3 has 16 residues. V was cut by 3 bases and J by 4 bases, with 16 bases left in between. Germline CDR1 reads MNHNS; CDR2 reads SASEGT. This CDR3 is CASSDLRGGLNQPQHF. The CDR3 coding sequence is TGTGCCAGCAGTGATTTGAGGGGAGGTCTGAATCAGCCCCAGCATTTT.

V gene TRBV6-5 combines with J gene TRBJ2-7, with TRBD1 matching 10 bases. The CDR3 extends over 15 amino acids. CDR1 is MNHEY, CDR2 SVGAGI, per germline. J was trimmed by 5 bases and V by 4 bases; bases with no gene match: 8. In DNA, the CDR3 is TGTGCCAGCAGTTCCCCCCGACAGGGGGCTGACGAGCAGTACTTC. Amino acids: CASSSPRQGADEQYF.